This T cell receptor beta chain emerged from a study of early T cells in non-severe SARS-CoV-2 infection. Study information: Sequencing of bulk RNA from unsorted whole blood was done, without chain pairing.

The TCR library protocol attached unique molecular identifiers to the individual cDNA molecules. MiXCR, run by TCRdb on the 5' RACE reads, gives a single entry per CDR3 protein. The profile shows about 44,000 distinct CDR3 sequences, roughly 23% of them singletons. V was pared by 7 bases and J by 6 bases, with 14 bases between. Per the germline V gene, CDR1 is SGHRS and CDR2 is YFSETQ. The CDR3 is 13 amino acids. Findings and limits, study-wide: Matching against VDJdb likely underestimated virus-specific expansions, favoring anti-spike CD8.

Note on this clonotype: The antigen remains undetermined.

The chain employs TRBV5-1 and TRBJ2-1, with D possibly called TRBD1 or TRBD2 (5 bases each). This clonotype was sampled from an adult who was a healthcare worker with PCR-confirmed SARS-CoV-2 infection or an uninfected control (not recorded which). The sequenced sample was whole blood, obtained at baseline. In nucleotides, the CDR3 is TGCGCCAGCTCCGGGACCTTACCCAATGAGCAGTTCTTC. Translated, it gives CASSGTLPNEQFF.